The TCR beta chain under discussion was sequenced for a study of blood T cell repertoires in COVID-19. V lost 0 bases and J 8 bases, leaving 9 bases between the germline ends. The length of the CDR3 is 13 residues. Germline-derived CDR1 and CDR2 are MGHRA and YSYEKL. Profiled with immunoSEQ multiplex PCR; TCRdb holds only in-frame clones, not every one. The sample lists some 68,000 clones; approximately 89% were seen once. The source material was peripheral blood. V and J are TRBV4-1 and TRBJ2-3, with a possible D match to TRBD2 (6 bases). The receptor's source is a human donor in a cohort sampled during active COVID-19. DNA of the CDR3: TGCGCCAGCAGCCAAGATTATAGCGGTACGCAGTATTTT. Encoded protein: CASSQDYSGTQYF.